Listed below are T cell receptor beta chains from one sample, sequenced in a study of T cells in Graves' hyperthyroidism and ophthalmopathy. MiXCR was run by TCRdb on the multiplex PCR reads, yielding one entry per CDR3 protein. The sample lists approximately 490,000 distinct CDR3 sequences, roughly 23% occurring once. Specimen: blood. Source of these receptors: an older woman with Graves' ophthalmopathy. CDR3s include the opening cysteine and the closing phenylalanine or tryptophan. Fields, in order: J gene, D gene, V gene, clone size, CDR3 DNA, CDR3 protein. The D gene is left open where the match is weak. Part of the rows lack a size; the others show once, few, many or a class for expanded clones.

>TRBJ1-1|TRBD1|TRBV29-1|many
TGCAGCGTTTGGGCGACAGGGTCTGAAGCTTTCTTT
CSVWATGSEAFF
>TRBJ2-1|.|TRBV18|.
TGTGCCAGCTCCCCAGGAATAGCGGCGGGCAATGAGCAGTTCTTC
CASSPGIAAGNEQFF
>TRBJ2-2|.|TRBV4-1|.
TGCGCCAGCAGCCAAGGCGAGGGGCCGGGGGAGCTGTTTTTT
CASSQGEGPGELFF
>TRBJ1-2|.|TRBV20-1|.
TGCAGTGCTAGAGATACGGGACGGCAATATGGCTACACCTTC
CSARDTGRQYGYTF
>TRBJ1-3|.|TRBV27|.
TGTGCCAGCAGTTTAACAAATGGAAACACCATATATTTT
CASSLTNGNTIYF
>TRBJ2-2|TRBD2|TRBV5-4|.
TGTGCCAGCAGCCCGAAAGCGGGAGACGGGGAGCTGTTTTTT
CASSPKAGDGELFF
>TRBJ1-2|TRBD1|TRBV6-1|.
TGTGCCAGCAGAACCGGGACAGGGGCCCACCTTAACTATGGCTACACCTTC
CASRTGTGAHLNYGYTF
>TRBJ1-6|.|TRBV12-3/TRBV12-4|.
TGTGCCAGCAGTCCGACAGGCTATAATTCACCCCTCCACTTT
CASSPTGYNSPLHF
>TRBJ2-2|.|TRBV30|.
TGTGCCTGGAGTGATGTACAGCGGTTTTTT
CAWSDVQRFF
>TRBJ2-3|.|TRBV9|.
TGTGCCAGCAGCGGGGAAGATCGCACAGATACGCAGTATTTT
CASSGEDRTDTQYF
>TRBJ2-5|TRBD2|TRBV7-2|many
TGTGCCAGCAGCAAGACTAGCGGGACTGCCGAGACCCAGTACTTC
CASSKTSGTAETQYF
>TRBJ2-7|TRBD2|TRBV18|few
TGTGCCAGCTCACCACCTGGGACTAGCGGGAGAAGGGAGCAGTACTTC
CASSPPGTSGRREQYF
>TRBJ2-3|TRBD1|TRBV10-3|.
TGTGCCATCAGTGGCAAAGGGACAGGAGGGGGTGGTACGCAGTATTTT
CAISGKGTGGGGTQYF
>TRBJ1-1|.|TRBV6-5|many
TGTGCCAGCAGTTACTTACAGGGACACACTGAAGCTTTCTTT
CASSYLQGHTEAFF
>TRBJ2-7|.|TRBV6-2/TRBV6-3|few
TGTGCCAGCCGGGACATTAGTGGGCAGTACTTC
CASRDISGQYF
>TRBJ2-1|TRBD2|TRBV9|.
TGTGCCAGCAGCGAGACCGGGACTAGCCAAGCAAATGAGCAGTTCTTC
CASSETGTSQANEQFF
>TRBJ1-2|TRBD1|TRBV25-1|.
TGTGCCAGCAGGGAAGGACAGGGGGCGAAGGGCTACACCTTC
CASREGQGAKGYTF
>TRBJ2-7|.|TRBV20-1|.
TGCAGCCGGGCAGGGGAACTTTACGAGCAGTACTTC
CSRAGELYEQYF
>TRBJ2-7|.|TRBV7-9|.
TGTGCCAGCAGCCAGTCGACAGGGAGGTTCGAGCAGTACTTC
CASSQSTGRFEQYF
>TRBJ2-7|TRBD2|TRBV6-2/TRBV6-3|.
TGTGCCAGCAGTTACAACCCGGGGGAGGGCCGTTACGAGCAGTACTTC
CASSYNPGEGRYEQYF
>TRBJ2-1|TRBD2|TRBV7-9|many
TGTGCCAGCAGCCATTCCATTCTAGCGGGTCGAGCTGAGCAGTTCTTC
CASSHSILAGRAEQFF
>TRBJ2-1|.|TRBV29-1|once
TGCAGCGTTAAATTTTCGCGGGCTCTAAGCGGAGGTTACAATGAGCAGTTCTTC
CSVKFSRALSGGYNEQFF
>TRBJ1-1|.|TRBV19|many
TGTGCCAGTAGCTTAGGACAGCGTGAAGCTTTCTTT
CASSLGQREAFF
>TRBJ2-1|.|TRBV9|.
TGTGCCAGCAGCGTAGGGGGCGGGGCTAGTGCCTACAATGAGCAGTTCTTC
CASSVGGGASAYNEQFF
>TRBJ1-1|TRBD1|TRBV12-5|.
TGTGCTAGTGCGGACCGGGACAGGCGCACTGAAGCTTTCTTT
CASADRDRRTEAFF
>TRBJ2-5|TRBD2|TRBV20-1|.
TGCAGTGCTGGTGGACTAGCGGGATTGGGGCCCCAAGAGACCCAGTACTTC
CSAGGLAGLGPQETQYF
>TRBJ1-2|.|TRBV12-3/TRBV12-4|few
TGTGCCAGCAGTACCGGGACACCCCTTTATGGCTACACCTTC
CASSTGTPLYGYTF
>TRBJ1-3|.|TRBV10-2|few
TGCGCCAGCAGTGAGGGCACCTTCTCTGGAAACACCATATATTTT
CASSEGTFSGNTIYF
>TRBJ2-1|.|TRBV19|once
TGTGCCAGTAGTATTAGATTCGGTGAGCAGTTCTTC
CASSIRFGEQFF
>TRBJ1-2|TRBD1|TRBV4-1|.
TGCGCCAGCAGCCAGAGGACAGGGGGCTATGGCTACACCTTC
CASSQRTGGYGYTF
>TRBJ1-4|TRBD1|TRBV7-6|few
TGTGCCAGCAGCCTAGGGACAGGGGTAAATGAAAAACTGTTTTTT
CASSLGTGVNEKLFF
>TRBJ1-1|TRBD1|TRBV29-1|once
TGCAGCGTGGGACAGGGCGGGTTGGTCACTGAAGCTTTCTTT
CSVGQGGLVTEAFF
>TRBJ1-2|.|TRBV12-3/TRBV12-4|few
TGTGCCAGCAGCCCTTTGGTCAGAAACTATGGCTACACCTTC
CASSPLVRNYGYTF
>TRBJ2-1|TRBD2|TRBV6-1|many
TGTGCCAGCAGTGAGAATTCCGGGACTAGCGGGAGTAATGAGCAGTTCTTC
CASSENSGTSGSNEQFF
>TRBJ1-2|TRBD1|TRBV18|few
TGTGCCAGCTCACCGTCAACCCGGACAGGGGGCTACTATGGCTACACCTTC
CASSPSTRTGGYYGYTF
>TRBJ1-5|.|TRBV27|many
TGTGCCAGCAGTTTTGGGGGAGCTGGCAATCAGCCCCAGCATTTT
CASSFGGAGNQPQHF
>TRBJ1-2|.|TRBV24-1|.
TGTGCCACCAGTGAGCCGGGGCCGGCGGGGGGCTACACCTTC
CATSEPGPAGGYTF
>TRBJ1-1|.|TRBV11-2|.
TGTGCCAGCAGCTCCTCTACGCGAGTCTTGAACACTGAAGCTTTCTTT
CASSSSTRVLNTEAFF
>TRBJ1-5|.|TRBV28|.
TGTGCCAGCAGTCGAATTACGCGATCGGGGCTGAATCAGCCCCAGCATTTT
CASSRITRSGLNQPQHF
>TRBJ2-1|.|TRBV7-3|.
TGTGCCAGCAGCTCACTCCGTTCAGGTGAGCAGTTCTTC
CASSSLRSGEQFF
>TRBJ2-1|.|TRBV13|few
TGTGCCAGCAAAAGGGGGGCGTTTGGGAATGAGCAGTTCTTC
CASKRGAFGNEQFF
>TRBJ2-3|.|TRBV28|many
TGTGCCAGCAGTACCGGGCCGTACGGCAGGACAGATACGCAGTATTTT
CASSTGPYGRTDTQYF
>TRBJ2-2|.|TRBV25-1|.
TGTGCCAGCATCCTCGGGGAGCTGTTTTTT
CASILGELFF
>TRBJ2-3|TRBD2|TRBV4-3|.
TGCGCCAGCAGCCAAGTAGAACTAGCGGGGGTCACAGATACGCAGTATTTT
CASSQVELAGVTDTQYF
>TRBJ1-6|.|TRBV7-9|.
TGTGCCAGCCGTCCATCGGACGGGGGTGGTTCACCCCTCCACTTT
CASRPSDGGGSPLHF